These 11 T cell receptor beta chains came from one sample sequenced in a study of T cells and Merkel cell carcinoma outcomes. TCRdb's copy holds only in-frame clones and misses some; the assay was immunoSEQ multiplex PCR. The sample holds 9,000 to 10,000 clones, approximately 80% seen once. The sample was tumor tissue from Merkel cell carcinoma. These receptors were collected from a human donor with Merkel cell carcinoma.

The chain joins TRBV5-5 to TRBJ2-6, with unresolved D. CDR1 is SGHKS, CDR2 YYEKEE, per germline (reference sequence). The length of the CDR3 is 15 residues. V shed 6 bases and J shed 0 bases, with 10 bases lying between them. CDR3 residues: CASNPRFSGANVLTF. In nucleotides, the CDR3 is TGTGCCAGCAACCCCCGGTTCTCTGGGGCCAACGTCCTGACTTTC.

The CDR3 sequence is CASSSTGHSDEQFF. The CDR3 region has the DNA TGTGCCAGCTCATCGACAGGACATTCGGATGAGCAGTTCTTC. This rearrangement joins TRBV18 to TRBJ2-1; a weak D match, TRBD1 (6 bases). Germline V CDR1 and CDR2: KGHSH, LQKENI. This CDR3 comprises 14 residues. Trimming left V 5 bases short and J 8 bases short, with 16 bases between.

This chain links TRBV20-1 with TRBJ2-5; maybe TRBD2 (5 bases). There are 11 residues in the CDR3. Looked up from germline, CDR1 is DFQATT and CDR2 is SNEGSKA (reference sequence). V was clipped by 5 bases and J by 5 bases, with 9 bases between them. The DNA for the CDR3 is TGCAGTGCTCCACTAGGGGAGACCCAGTACTTC. As protein: CSAPLGETQYF.

The V gene is TRBV29-1, the J gene TRBJ1-1, with a possible D match to TRBD1 (5 bases). The ends were cut back, 6 bases at V and 7 bases at J, with 15 bases in the middle. The CDR3 contains 12 residues. Germline-derived CDR1 and CDR2 are SQVTM and ANQGSEA. The CDR3 region has the DNA TGCAGCGTCCCGGGGCGCGAAGGTGAAGCTTTCTTT. Its translation: CSVPGREGEAFF.

Concerning this clone: Mismatch with germline at one junction end may stem from a read error. The chain couples TRBV5-8 to TRBJ1-4; 9 positions agree with TRBD1. The CDR3 is 17 amino acids. CDR1 is SGHTS, CDR2 YDEGEE, per germline. In nucleotides, the CDR3 is TGTGCCAGCAGCTTTATGAGCTTGTCGACAGGGGGTGAAAAATTGTTTTTT. This codes for CASSFMSLSTGGEKLFF.

This clone came up once. The chain carries TRBV6-5 and TRBJ1-1; perhaps TRBD1 as D (6 bases). Looked up from germline, CDR1 is MNHEY and CDR2 is SVGAGI. The CDR3 has 16 residues. V was pared by 2 bases and J by 1 base, with 14 bases between. The CDR3 reads CASSYGGGHKNTEAFF. The DNA for the CDR3 is TGTGCCAGCAGTTACGGCGGGGGACACAAGAACACTGAAGCTTTCTTT.

This clone appeared a single time. This chain uses TRBV18 with TRBJ2-1; D ambiguous. V gave up 3 bases and J gave up 0 bases, with 12 bases separating them. Germline CDR1 reads KGHSH; CDR2 reads LQKENI. The CDR3 runs to 16 residues. The CDR3 is CASSPPTQSSYNEQFF. In DNA, the CDR3 is TGTGCCAGCTCACCTCCGACGCAAAGCTCCTACAATGAGCAGTTCTTC.

The rearrangement uses TRBV28 and TRBJ1-6; D is undetermined. The V gene lost 5 bases and the J gene lost 10 bases, with 9 bases spanning the gap. The CDR3 sequence is 12 residues long. Germline lookup yields CDR1 MDHEN and CDR2 SYDVKM. In nucleotides, the CDR3 is TGTGCCAGCAGTCGGGTAGGCTCACCCCTCCACTTT. It is translated as CASSRVGSPLHF.

V and J are TRBV6-5 and TRBJ2-7, with D tentatively TRBD1 (7 bases). Germline assignment: CDR1 MNHEY and CDR2 SVGAGI. The V and J ends lost 0 bases and 12 bases respectively, with 18 bases between them. The CDR3 is 14 residues long. The CDR3 DNA reads as TGTGCCAGCAGTTACTCTTTGTCAGGGGGGCCTGGGTACTTC. Translation: CASSYSLSGGPGYF.

This sequence joins TRBV9 and TRBJ1-5; 7 nucleotides align to TRBD1. The CDR3 is 15 amino acids. Trimming removed 0 bases from V and 5 bases from J; junction bases left unmatched: 5. Germline V CDR1 and CDR2: SGDLS, YYNGEE. CDR3 residues: CASSVGAGGYQPQHF. The DNA of the CDR3 is TGTGCCAGCAGCGTAGGGGCAGGGGGGTATCAGCCCCAGCATTTT. The full variable domain, completed using reference TRBV9 and TRBJ1-5, is DSGVTQTPKHLITATGQRVTLRCSPRSGDLSVYWYQQSLDQGLQFLIQYYNGEERAKGNILERFSAQQFPDLHSELNLSSLELGDSALYFCASSVGAGGYQPQHFGDGTRLSIL.

The chain couples TRBV28 to TRBJ1-1; D ambiguous. This CDR3 spans 15 amino acids. Trimming took off 0 bases at V and 1 base at J, with 9 bases between the two ends. CDR1 MDHEN and CDR2 SYDVKM come from the germline V gene. The CDR3 spells CASSLWGNPNTEAFF. The CDR3 bases are TGTGCCAGCAGTTTATGGGGGAACCCGAACACTGAAGCTTTCTTT.